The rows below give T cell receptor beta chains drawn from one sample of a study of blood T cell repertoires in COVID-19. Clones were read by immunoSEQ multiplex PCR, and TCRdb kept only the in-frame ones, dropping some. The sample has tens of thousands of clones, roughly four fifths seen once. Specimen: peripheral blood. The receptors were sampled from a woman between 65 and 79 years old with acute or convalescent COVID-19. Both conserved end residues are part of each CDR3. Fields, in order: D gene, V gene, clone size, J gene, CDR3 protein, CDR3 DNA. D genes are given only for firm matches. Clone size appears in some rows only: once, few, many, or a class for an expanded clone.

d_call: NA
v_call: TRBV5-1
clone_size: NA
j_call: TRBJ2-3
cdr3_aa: CASTNPRTDRLFRRTDTQYF
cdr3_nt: TGCGCCAGCACCAACCCGCGGACAGACAGATTATTTCGACGCACAGATACGCAGTATTTT

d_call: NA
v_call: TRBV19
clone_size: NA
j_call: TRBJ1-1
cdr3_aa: CASTFWGGDSEAFF
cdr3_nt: TGTGCCAGTACTTTTTGGGGGGGGGATAGTGAAGCTTTCTTT

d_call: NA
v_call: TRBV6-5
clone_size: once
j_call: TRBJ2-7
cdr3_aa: CASSRSPRDYEQYF
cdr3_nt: TGTGCCAGCAGCAGGTCCCCCAGGGATTACGAGCAGTACTTC

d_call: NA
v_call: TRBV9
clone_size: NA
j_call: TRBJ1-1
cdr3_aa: CASSVALNTEAFF
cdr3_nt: TGTGCCAGCAGCGTAGCTCTCAACACTGAAGCTTTCTTT

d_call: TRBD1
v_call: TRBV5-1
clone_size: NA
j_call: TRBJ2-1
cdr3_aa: CASSPGQGNEQFF
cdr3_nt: TGCGCCAGCAGCCCGGGACAGGGTAATGAGCAGTTCTTC

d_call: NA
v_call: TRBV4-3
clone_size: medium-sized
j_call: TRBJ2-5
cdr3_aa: CASSQDTGKETQYF
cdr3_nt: TGCGCCAGCAGCCAAGACACGGGAAAAGAGACCCAGTACTTC

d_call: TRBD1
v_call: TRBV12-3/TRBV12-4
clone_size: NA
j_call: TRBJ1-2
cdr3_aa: CASSLGTGYGYTF
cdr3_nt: TGTGCCAGCAGTTTAGGGACAGGGTATGGCTACACCTTC

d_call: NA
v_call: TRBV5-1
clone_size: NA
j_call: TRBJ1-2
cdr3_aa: CASSPGGANYGYTF
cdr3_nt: TGCGCCAGCAGCCCGGGAGGGGCTAACTATGGCTACACCTTC

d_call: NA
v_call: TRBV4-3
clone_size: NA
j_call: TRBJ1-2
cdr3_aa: CASSQDLADTLIVGYTF
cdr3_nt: TGCGCCAGCAGCCAAGATTTGGCAGACACCCTAATAGTTGGCTACACCTTC

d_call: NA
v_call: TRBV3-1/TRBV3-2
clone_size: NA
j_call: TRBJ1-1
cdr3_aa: CASSPRVGDTEAFF
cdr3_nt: TGTGCCAGCAGCCCCCGGGTAGGCGACACTGAAGCTTTCTTT

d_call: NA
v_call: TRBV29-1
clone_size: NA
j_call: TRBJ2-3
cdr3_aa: CSVEAGTSTDTQYF
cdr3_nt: TGCAGCGTTGAAGCAGGAACGAGCACAGATACGCAGTATTTT

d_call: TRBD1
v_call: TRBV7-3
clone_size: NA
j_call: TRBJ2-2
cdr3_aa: CASSLDRGDTGELFF
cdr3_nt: TGTGCCAGCAGCTTAGACAGGGGAGACACCGGGGAGCTGTTTTTT

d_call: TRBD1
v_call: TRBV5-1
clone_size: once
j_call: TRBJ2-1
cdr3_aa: CASSSWGQGAANEQFF
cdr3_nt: TGCGCCAGCAGCTCGTGGGGGCAGGGGGCAGCTAATGAGCAGTTCTTC

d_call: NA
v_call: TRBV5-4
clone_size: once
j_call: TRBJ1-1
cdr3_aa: CASSTETGNTEAFF
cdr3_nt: TGTGCCAGCAGCACCGAGACAGGGAACACTGAAGCTTTCTTT

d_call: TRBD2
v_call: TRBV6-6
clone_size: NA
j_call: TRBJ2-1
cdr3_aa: CASLSGGGYNEQFF
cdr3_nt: TGTGCCAGCCTTAGCGGGGGGGGTTACAATGAGCAGTTCTTC

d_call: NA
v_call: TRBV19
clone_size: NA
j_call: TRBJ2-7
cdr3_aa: CASSMGHSYSYEQYF
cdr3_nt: TGTGCCAGTAGTATGGGTCACAGTTACTCCTACGAGCAGTACTTC

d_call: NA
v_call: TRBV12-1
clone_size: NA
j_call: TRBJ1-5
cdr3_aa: CASSFVSGESNQPQHF
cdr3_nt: TGTGCCAGCAGCTTTGTGTCAGGGGAGAGCAATCAGCCCCAGCATTTT

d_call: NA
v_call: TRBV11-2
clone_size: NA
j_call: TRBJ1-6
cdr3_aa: CASSLDRLPAYNSPLHF
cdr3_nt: TGTGCCAGCAGCTTAGATCGACTTCCGGCTTATAATTCACCCCTCCACTTT

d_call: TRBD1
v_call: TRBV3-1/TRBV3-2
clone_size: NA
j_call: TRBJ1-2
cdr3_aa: CASSQGRTGAYGYTF
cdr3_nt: TGTGCCAGCAGTCAAGGCAGGACAGGGGCGTATGGCTACACCTTC

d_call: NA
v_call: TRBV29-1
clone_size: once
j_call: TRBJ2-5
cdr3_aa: CSVKDYKQETQYF
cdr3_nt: TGCAGCGTTAAGGACTACAAACAAGAGACCCAGTACTTC

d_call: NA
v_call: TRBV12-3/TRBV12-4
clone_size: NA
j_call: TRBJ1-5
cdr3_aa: CASSFGEDQPQHF
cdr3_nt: TGTGCCAGCAGTTTCGGGGAGGATCAGCCCCAGCATTTT

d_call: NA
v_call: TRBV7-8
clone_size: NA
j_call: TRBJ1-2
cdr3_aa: CASSLAAGATLLGYTF
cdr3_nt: TGTGCCAGCAGCTTAGCGGCAGGCGCTACTCTTCTTGGCTACACCTTC

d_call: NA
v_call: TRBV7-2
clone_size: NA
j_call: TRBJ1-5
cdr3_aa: CASSLEGHSNQPQHF
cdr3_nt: TGTGCCAGCAGCTTAGAGGGGCATAGCAATCAGCCCCAGCATTTT

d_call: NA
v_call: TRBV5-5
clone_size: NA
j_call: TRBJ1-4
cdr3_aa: CASSPTRNEKLFF
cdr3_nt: TGTGCCAGCAGTCCGACACGAAATGAAAAACTGTTTTTT

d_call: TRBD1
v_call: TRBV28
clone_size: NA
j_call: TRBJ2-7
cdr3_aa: CASSLLGTGIYEQYF
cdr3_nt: TGTGCCAGCAGCCTCCTCGGGACAGGGATCTACGAGCAGTACTTC

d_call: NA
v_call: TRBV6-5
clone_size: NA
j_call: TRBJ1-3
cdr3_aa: CASSYSSGSGNTIYF
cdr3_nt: TGTGCCAGCAGTTACTCGTCAGGGTCTGGAAACACCATATATTTT

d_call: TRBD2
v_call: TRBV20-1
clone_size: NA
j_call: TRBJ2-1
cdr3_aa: CSASSGSSYNEQFF
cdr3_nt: TGCAGTGCTAGTAGCGGGAGTTCCTACAATGAGCAGTTCTTC

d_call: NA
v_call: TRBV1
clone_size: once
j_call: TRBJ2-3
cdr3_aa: CTSSQSLRSTDTQYF
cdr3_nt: TGCACCAGCAGCCAGTCCCTGAGGAGCACAGATACGCAGTATTTT

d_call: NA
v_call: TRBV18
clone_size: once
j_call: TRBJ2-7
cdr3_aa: CASSPPVRVTREQYF
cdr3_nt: TGTGCCAGCTCACCACCCGTCAGGGTAACGCGAGAGCAGTACTTC

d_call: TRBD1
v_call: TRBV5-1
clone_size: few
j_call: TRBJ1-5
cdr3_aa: CASSQGQPYSNQPQHF
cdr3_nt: TGCGCCAGCAGCCAGGGACAGCCGTATAGCAATCAGCCCCAGCATTTT

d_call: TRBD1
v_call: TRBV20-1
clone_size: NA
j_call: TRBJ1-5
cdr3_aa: CSASSSGTGNQPQHF
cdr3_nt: TGCAGTGCTAGTTCCTCCGGGACAGGCAATCAGCCCCAGCATTTT

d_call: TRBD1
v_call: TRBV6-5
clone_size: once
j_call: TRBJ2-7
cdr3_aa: CASRPGQGAREQYF
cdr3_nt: TGTGCCAGCAGGCCGGGACAGGGGGCCCGCGAGCAGTACTTC

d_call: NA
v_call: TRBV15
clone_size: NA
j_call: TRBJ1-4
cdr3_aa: CATSIGQTNEKLFF
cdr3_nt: TGTGCCACCAGCATAGGACAGACTAATGAAAAACTGTTTTTT

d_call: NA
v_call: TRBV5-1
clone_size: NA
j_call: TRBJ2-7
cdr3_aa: CASSYLRRGEQYF
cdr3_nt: TGCGCCAGCAGCTACCTGAGAAGGGGCGAGCAGTACTTC

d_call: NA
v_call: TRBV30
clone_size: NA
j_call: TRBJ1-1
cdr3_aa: CAWSRQGHTEAFF
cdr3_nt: TGTGCCTGGAGCCGCCAGGGGCACACTGAAGCTTTCTTT

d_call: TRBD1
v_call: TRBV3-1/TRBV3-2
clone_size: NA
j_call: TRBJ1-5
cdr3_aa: CASSHGTGGNQPQHF
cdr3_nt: TGTGCCAGCAGCCATGGGACAGGGGGCAATCAGCCCCAGCATTTT

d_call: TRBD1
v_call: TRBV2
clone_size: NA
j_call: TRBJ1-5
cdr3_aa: CASSGQGISNQPQHF
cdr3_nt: TGTGCCAGCAGTGGACAGGGAATCAGCAATCAGCCCCAGCATTTT

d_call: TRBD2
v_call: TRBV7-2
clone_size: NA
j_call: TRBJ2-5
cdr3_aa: CASSSNSGGLGETQYF
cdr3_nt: TGTGCCAGCAGCTCGAATAGCGGGGGGTTGGGAGAGACCCAGTACTTC

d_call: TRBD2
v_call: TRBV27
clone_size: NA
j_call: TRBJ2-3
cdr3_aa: CASSAFTGLAGGVDTQYF
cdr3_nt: TGTGCCAGCAGCGCTTTTACCGGTCTAGCGGGGGGGGTAGATACGCAGTATTTT

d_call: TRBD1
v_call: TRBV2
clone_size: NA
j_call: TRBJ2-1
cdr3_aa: CASSEPTGGLGWEQFF
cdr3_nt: TGTGCCAGCAGTGAGCCGACAGGGGGTCTTGGATGGGAGCAGTTCTTC

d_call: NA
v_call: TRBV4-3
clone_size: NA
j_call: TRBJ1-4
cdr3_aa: CASSPGTLREKLFF
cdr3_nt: TGCGCCAGCAGCCCCGGGACTTTGAGGGAAAAACTGTTTTTT

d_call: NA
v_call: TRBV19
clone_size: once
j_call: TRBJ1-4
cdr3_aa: CASSIQWSEKLFF
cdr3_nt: TGTGCCAGTAGTATCCAATGGAGCGAAAAACTGTTTTTT

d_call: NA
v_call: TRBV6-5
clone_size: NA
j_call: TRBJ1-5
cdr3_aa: CASSTSGGGNQPQHF
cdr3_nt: TGTGCCAGCAGTACCTCGGGGGGCGGCAATCAGCCCCAGCATTTT

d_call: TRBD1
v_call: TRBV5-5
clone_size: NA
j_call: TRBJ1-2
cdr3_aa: CASSRADRGQNGYTF
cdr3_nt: TGTGCCAGCAGCCGAGCGGACAGGGGGCAGAATGGCTACACCTTC

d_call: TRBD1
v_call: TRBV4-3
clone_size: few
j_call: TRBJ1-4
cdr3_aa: CASSQTWGQNAEKLFF
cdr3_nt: TGCGCCAGCAGCCAAACCTGGGGACAGAATGCTGAAAAACTGTTTTTT

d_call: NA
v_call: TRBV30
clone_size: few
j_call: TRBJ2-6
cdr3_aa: CARSGSGANVLTF
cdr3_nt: TGTGCCCGCAGCGGCTCTGGGGCCAACGTCCTGACTTTC

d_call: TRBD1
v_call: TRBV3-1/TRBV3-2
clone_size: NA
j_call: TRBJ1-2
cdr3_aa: CASSQWDRGNYGYTF
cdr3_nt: TGTGCCAGCAGCCAATGGGACAGGGGGAACTATGGCTACACCTTC

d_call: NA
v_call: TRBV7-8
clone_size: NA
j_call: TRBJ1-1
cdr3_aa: CASSPRGLLRAEAFF
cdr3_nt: TGTGCCAGCAGCCCGCGGGGCCTCCTCCGGGCTGAAGCTTTCTTT

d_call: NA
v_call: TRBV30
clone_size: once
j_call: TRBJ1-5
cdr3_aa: CAWSVRLNRVQPQHF
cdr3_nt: TGTGCCTGGAGTGTACGGTTGAACAGGGTTCAGCCCCAGCATTTT

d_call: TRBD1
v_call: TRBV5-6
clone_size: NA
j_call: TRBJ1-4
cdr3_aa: CASSLTGGHEKLFF
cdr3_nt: TGTGCCAGCAGCCTGACAGGGGGACATGAAAAACTGTTTTTT

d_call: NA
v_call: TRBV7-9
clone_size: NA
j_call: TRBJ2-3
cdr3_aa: CASSNNDFTDTQYF
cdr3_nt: TGTGCCAGCAGCAACAACGATTTCACAGATACGCAGTATTTT

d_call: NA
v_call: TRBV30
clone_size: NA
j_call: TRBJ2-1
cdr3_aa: CAWSGIHPSSYNEQFF
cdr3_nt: TGTGCCTGGAGTGGAATACATCCTAGCTCCTACAATGAGCAGTTCTTC

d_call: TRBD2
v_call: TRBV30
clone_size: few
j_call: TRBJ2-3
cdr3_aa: CAWRSTSGATDTQYF
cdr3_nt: TGTGCCTGGCGAAGCACTAGCGGGGCGACAGATACGCAGTATTTT

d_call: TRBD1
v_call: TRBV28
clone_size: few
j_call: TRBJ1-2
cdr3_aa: CATPRTGGSTNYGYTF
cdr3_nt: TGTGCCACCCCCAGGACAGGGGGATCAACTAACTATGGCTACACCTTC

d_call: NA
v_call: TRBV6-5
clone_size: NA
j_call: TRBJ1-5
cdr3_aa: CASRTQPNQPQHF
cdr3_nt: TGTGCCAGCAGGACACAACCCAATCAGCCCCAGCATTTT

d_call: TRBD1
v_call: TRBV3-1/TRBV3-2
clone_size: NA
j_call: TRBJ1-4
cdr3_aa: CASSWTGSNEKLFF
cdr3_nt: TGTGCCAGCAGTTGGACAGGGAGTAATGAAAAACTGTTTTTT

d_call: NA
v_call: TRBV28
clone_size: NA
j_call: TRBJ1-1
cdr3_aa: CASSPLGGWSEAFF
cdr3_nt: TGTGCCAGCAGTCCCCTCGGAGGATGGAGCGAAGCTTTCTTT

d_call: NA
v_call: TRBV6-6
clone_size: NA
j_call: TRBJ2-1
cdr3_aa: CASGKKNHEQFF
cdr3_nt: TGTGCCAGCGGCAAGAAGAACCATGAGCAGTTCTTC

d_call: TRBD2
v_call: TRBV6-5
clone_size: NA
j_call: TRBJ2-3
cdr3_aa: CASSYAASGGLDTQYF
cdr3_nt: TGTGCCAGCAGTTACGCAGCTAGCGGGGGGCTAGATACGCAGTATTTT

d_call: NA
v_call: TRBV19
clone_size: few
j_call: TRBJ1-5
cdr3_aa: CASSRQKSNQPQHF
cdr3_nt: TGTGCCAGTAGTAGACAGAAAAGCAATCAGCCCCAGCATTTT